Sequencing of this T cell receptor (beta chain) was carried out in a study of shared clonotypes between healthy human individuals. Study-wide background: Each donor's CD8 memory used one plate, CD8 naive two, each CD4 subset three. Study-level findings and limits: Generally, naive subsets came out with larger estimated richness than memory subsets. Across a handful of donors, naive CD4 shared roughly 5%, naive CD8 about 3.2%, memory CD4 roughly 2.4%, memory CD8 about 0.4%.

Points on this clone: Antigen specificity is unknown.

CD45RO-negative cells were positively selected for CCR7, leaving out terminally differentiated effector memory CD45RA+ cells. The CDR3 totals 14 residues. V dropped 4 bases and J dropped 4 bases, with 14 bases sitting between them. CDR1 is SNHLY, CDR2 FYNNEI, per germline. Libraries were prepared by immunoSEQ multiplex PCR; TCRdb keeps only in-frame clonotypes and omits some of them. The sample yields millions of clones, about 95% seen once. The chain links TRBV2 to TRBJ2-7; no firm D call. Sequencing input: naive CD8+ T cells sorted from blood. This receptor was obtained from a man younger than 30 in good health. The CDR3 DNA is TGTGCCAGCAGTGTGTACACCGCGCCTTACGAGCAGTACTTC. This codes for CASSVYTAPYEQYF.